This T cell receptor beta chain was found in a study of blood T cells in healthy people across ages. Findings and caveats of the study: Estimates drawn from one million T cells were deemed to understate diversity. Greater diversity and more naive CD4+ cells were seen in long-lived donors than in aged donors.

Donation came from healthy Caucasian individuals in Russia who were aged 6 to 90. Every sample gave at least 5 micrograms of total RNA when it was extracted. The germline V gene has CDR1 DFQATT and CDR2 SNEGSKA (reference sequence). The V segment lost 6 bases and the J segment 2 bases; nucleotides outside the gene matches: 14. This CDR3 is built from 18 residues. A second PCR of roughly 7 to 11 cycles used a sample-barcoded 5' primer and a J-beta primer mix. TCRdb called the 5' RACE reads again in MiXCR, with one record for every CDR3 protein. The table has about 970,000 distinct CDR3 sequences, 51% seen once. As regards this clonotype: The target antigen is unknown.

This chain connects TRBV20-1 to TRBJ2-3, with TRBD2 matching 13 bases. Sequencing was done on a sample of blood. The TCR originated in a woman in her fifties or sixties in good health. The CDR3 DNA reads as TGCAGTGCATACCTTCCAGGGGGACTAGCGGGACCCACAGATACGCAGTATTTT. Translated: CSAYLPGGLAGPTDTQYF.